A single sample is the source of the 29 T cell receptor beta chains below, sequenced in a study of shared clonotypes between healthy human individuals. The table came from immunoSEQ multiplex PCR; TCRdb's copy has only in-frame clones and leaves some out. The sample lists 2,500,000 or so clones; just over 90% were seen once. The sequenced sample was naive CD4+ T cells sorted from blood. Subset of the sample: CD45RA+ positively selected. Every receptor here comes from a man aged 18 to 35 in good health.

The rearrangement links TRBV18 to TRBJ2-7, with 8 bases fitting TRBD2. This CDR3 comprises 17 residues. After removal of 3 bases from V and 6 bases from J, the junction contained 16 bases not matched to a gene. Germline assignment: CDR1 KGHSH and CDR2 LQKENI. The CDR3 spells CASSPSASGTSSSEQYF. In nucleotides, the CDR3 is TGTGCCAGCTCACCGAGTGCGTCCGGGACTAGTAGTTCCGAGCAGTACTTC.

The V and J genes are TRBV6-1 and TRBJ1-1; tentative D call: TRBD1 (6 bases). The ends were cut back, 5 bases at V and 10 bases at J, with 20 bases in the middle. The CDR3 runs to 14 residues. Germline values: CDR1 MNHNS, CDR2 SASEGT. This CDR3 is CASSIRGQPIGAFF. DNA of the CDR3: TGTGCCAGCAGTATCCGAGGACAGCCCATTGGAGCTTTCTTT.

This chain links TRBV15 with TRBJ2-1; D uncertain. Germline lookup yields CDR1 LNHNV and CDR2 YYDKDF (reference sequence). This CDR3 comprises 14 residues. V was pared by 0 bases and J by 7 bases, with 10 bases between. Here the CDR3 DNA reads TGTGCCACCAGCAGAGAGAATAAATGGAATGAGCAGTTCTTC. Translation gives CATSRENKWNEQFF.

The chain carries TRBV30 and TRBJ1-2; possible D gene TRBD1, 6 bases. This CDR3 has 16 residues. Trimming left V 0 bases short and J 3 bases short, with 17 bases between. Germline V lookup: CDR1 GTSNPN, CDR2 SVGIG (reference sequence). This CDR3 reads CAWSVDRWEGDYGYTF. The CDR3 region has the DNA TGTGCCTGGAGTGTTGACAGATGGGAGGGGGACTATGGCTACACCTTC.

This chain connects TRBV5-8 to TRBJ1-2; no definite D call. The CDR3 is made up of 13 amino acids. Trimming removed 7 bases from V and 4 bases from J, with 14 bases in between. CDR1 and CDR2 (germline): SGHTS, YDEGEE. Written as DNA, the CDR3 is TGTGCCAGCGAGAAGGGCAGCGTCTATGGCTACACCTTC. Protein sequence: CASEKGSVYGYTF. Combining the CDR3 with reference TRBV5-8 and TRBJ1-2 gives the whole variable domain EAGVTQSPTHLIKTRGQQATLRCSPISGHTSVYWYQQALGLGLQFLLWYDEGEERNRGNFPPRFSGRQFPNYSSELNVNALELEDSALYLCASEKGSVYGYTFGSGTRLTVV.

The CDR3 DNA sequence: TGTGCCAGCACCACCTTTAGAGGTCCTTATGGCTACACCTTC. It is translated as CASTTFRGPYGYTF. The chain couples TRBV21-1 to TRBJ1-2. TRBV21-1 corresponds to a pseudogene. The CDR3 contains 14 residues.

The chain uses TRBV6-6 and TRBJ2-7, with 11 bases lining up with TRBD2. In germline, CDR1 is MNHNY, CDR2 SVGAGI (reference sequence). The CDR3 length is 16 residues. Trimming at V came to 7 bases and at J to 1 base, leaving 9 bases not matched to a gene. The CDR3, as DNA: TGTGCCAGCAAAACCGGACTAGCGGGCCTGTCCTACGAGCAGTACTTC. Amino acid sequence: CASKTGLAGLSYEQYF.

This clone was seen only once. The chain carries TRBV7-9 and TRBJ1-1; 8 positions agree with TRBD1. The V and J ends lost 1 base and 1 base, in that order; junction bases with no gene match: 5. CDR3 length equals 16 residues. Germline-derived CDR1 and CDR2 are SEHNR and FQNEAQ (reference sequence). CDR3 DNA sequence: TGTGCCAGCAGCTTAGGGACAGGGAGAGGGAACACTGAAGCTTTCTTT. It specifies CASSLGTGRGNTEAFF.

The CDR3, as DNA: TGCGCCAGCAGCATAGCGGGGGGGCAAGAGACCCAGTACTTC. Protein: CASSIAGGQETQYF. This sequence joins TRBV5-1 and TRBJ2-5; the match to TRBD2 covers 11 bases. Germline V gene lookup returns CDR1 SGHRS and CDR2 YFSETQ. V lost 4 bases to trimming and J lost 2 bases; unmatched junction nucleotides: 1. The CDR3 consists of 14 residues.

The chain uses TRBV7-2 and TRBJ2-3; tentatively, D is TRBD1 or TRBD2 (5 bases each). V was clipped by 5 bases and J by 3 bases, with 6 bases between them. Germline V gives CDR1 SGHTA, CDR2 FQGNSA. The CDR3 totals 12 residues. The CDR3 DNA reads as TGTGCCAGCAGCGAGGGGACAGATACGCAGTATTTT. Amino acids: CASSEGTDTQYF.

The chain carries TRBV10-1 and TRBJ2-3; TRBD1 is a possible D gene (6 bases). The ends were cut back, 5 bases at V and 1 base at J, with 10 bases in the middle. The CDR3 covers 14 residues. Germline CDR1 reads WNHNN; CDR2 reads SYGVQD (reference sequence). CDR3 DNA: TGCGCCAGCAGTTACGACAGGCGCACAGATACGCAGTATTTT. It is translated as CASSYDRRTDTQYF.

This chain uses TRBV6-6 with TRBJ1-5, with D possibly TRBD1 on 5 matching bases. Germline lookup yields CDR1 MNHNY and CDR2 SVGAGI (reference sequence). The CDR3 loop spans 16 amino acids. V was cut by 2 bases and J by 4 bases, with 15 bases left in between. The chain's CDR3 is CASSYPGGGGNQPQHF. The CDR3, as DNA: TGTGCCAGCAGTTACCCCGGCGGGGGTGGGAATCAGCCCCAGCATTTT.

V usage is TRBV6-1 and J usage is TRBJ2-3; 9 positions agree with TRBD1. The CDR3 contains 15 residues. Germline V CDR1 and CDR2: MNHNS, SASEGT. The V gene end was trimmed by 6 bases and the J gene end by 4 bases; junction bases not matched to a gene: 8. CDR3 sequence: CASSAWDRDPDTQYF. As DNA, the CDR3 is TGTGCCAGCAGCGCATGGGACAGGGATCCAGATACGCAGTATTTT.

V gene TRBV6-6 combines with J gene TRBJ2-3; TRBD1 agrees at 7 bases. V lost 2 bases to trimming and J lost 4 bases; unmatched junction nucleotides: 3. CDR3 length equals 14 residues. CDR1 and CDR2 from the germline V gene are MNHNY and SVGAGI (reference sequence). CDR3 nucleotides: TGTGCCAGCAGTTACGGGCAGGGGGCAGATACGCAGTATTTT. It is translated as CASSYGQGADTQYF.

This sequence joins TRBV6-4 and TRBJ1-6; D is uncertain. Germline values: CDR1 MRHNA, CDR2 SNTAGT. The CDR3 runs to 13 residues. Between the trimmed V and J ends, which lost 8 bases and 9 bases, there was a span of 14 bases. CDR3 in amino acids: CASSGDLSSPLHF. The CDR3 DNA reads TGTGCCAGCTCCGGGGATTTGAGTTCACCCCTCCACTTT.

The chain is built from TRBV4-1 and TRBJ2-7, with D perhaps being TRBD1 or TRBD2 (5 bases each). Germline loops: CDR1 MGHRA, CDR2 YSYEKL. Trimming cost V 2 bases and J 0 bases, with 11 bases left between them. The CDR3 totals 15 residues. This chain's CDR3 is CASSQMDGTSYEQYF. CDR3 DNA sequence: TGCGCCAGCAGCCAAATGGACGGGACCTCCTACGAGCAGTACTTC.

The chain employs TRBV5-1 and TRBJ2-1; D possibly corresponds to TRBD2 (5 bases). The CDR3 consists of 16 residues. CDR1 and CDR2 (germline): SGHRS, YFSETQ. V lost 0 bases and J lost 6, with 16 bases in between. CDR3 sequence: CASSLAPGLVGNEQFF. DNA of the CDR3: TGCGCCAGCAGCTTGGCCCCTGGACTCGTCGGCAATGAGCAGTTCTTC.

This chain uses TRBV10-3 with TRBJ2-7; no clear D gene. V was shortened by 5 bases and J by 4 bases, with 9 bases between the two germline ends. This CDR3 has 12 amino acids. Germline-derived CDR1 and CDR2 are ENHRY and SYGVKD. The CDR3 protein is CAISRTEYEQYF. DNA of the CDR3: TGTGCCATCAGTCGAACAGAATACGAGCAGTACTTC.

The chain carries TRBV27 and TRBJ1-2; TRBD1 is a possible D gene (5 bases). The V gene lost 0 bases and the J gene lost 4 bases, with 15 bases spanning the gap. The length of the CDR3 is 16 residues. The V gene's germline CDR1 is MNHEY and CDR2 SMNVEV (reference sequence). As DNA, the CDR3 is TGTGCCAGCAGTTTATCGGCGGCCCCCGGGGGCTATGGCTACACCTTC. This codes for CASSLSAAPGGYGYTF.

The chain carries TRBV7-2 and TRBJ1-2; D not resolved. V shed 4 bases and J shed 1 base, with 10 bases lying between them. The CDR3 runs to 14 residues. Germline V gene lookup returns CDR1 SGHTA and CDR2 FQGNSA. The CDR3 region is CASSSVAGNYGYTF. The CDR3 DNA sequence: TGTGCCAGCAGCTCGGTTGCGGGTAACTATGGCTACACCTTC.

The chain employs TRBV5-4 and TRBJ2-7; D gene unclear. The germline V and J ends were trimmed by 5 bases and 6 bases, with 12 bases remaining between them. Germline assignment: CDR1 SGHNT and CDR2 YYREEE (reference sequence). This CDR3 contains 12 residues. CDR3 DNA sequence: TGTGCCAGCAGATTCGACGGTAGCGAGCAGTACTTC. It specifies CASRFDGSEQYF.

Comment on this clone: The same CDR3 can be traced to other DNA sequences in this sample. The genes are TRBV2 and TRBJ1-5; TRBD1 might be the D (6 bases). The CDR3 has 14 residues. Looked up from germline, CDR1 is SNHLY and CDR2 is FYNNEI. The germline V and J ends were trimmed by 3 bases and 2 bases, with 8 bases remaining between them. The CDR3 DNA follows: TGTGCCAGCAGTGAGCCAGGGGGCAATCAGCCCCAGCATTTT. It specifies CASSEPGGNQPQHF.

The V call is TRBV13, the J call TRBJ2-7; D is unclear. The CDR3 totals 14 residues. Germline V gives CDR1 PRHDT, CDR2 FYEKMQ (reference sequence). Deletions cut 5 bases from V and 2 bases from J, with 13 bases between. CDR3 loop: CASSRKIATYEQYF. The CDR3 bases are TGTGCCAGCAGCCGTAAAATTGCTACCTACGAGCAGTACTTC.

CDR3 sequence (DNA): TGCGCCAGCAGCCAAGAGTCAGGGGCACGCTACACCTTC. Its translation is CASSQESGARYTF. V and J are TRBV4-3 and TRBJ1-2, with D perhaps matching TRBD1 (6 bases). CDR1 is LGHNA and CDR2 is YSLEER in the germline V gene. This CDR3 comprises 13 residues. V was pared by 0 bases and J by 9 bases, with 11 bases between.

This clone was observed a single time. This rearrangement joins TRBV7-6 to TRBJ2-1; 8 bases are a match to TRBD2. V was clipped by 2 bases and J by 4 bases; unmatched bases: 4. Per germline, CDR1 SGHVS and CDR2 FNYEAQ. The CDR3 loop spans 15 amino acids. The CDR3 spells CASSLMAGGYNEQFF. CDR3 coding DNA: TGTGCCAGCAGCTTAATGGCGGGGGGATACAATGAGCAGTTCTTC.

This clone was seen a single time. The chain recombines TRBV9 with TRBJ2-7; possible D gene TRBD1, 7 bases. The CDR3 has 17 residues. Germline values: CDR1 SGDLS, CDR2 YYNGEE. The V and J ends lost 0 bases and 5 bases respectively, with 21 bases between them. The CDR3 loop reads CASSVGTGQGGVHEQYF. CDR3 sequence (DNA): TGTGCCAGCAGCGTAGGAACCGGGCAGGGGGGAGTCCACGAGCAGTACTTC.

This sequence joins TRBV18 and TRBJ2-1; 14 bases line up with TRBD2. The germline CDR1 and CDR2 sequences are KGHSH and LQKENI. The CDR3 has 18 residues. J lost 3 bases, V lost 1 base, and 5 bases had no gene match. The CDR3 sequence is CASSPRLAGGPIYNEQFF. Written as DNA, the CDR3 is TGTGCCAGCTCACCACGACTAGCGGGAGGGCCCATCTACAATGAGCAGTTCTTC.

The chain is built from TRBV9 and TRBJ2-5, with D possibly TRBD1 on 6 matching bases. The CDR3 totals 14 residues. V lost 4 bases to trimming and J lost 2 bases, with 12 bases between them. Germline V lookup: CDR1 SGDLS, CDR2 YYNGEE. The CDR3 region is CASSPRTDQETQYF. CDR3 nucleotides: TGTGCCAGCAGCCCCCGGACAGATCAAGAGACCCAGTACTTC.

The CDR3 DNA reads as TGTGCCAGCAGCGTAACTAGCAATCAGGGCGAGCAGTACTTC. It codes for CASSVTSNQGEQYF. The chain joins TRBV7-8 to TRBJ2-7; tentatively, D is TRBD2 (6 bases). The CDR3 is made up of 14 amino acids. The germline gives CDR1 SGHVS, CDR2 FQNEAQ. Trimming stripped 5 bases from V and 6 bases from J, with 17 bases between.